The rows below give T cell receptor beta chains drawn from one sample of a study of response to subunit inactivated influenza vaccine. TCRdb redid the calling of the RT-PCR reads with MiXCR, one entry per CDR3 protein. The data contain about 520,000 distinct CDR3 sequences, around 25% of them seen just once; the ten biggest clones take up over 1.5%. The sample in question was CD4+ T cells sorted from PBMCs, obtained roughly 5 days after vaccination. The receptors were gathered from a middle-aged man who received an inactivated influenza vaccine. CDR3s include the opening cysteine and the closing phenylalanine or tryptophan. A D gene is named only where the DNA matches it firmly. Expanded clones get a size class; other rows say once, few or many, or leave the size out.

DNA | CDR3 | D | V | size | J
TGTGCCAGCTCACCATATCCGGGAGGTAGCACAGATACGCAGTATTTT | CASSPYPGGSTDTQYF | TRBD2 | TRBV18 | . | TRBJ2-3
TGTGCCATCAGTGAGGGTCGGGGGTCACCCCTCCACTTT | CAISEGRGSPLHF | . | TRBV10-3 | many | TRBJ1-6
TGTGCTAGCAGCTTAGAATCGGGGGTTTGGGGTACGCAAGAGACCCAGTACTTC | CASSLESGVWGTQETQYF | . | TRBV7-7 | few | TRBJ2-5
TGTGCCAGCAGCTTAGTCCAATCCGCCGGGACTAGGGTCCAGACCCAGTACTTC | CASSLVQSAGTRVQTQYF | TRBD2 | TRBV11-2 | once | TRBJ2-5
TGTGCCAGCAGGCGCACCGGGACAGGGTATGAAAAACTGTTTTTT | CASRRTGTGYEKLFF | TRBD1 | TRBV28 | . | TRBJ1-4
TGTGCCAGCAGCTTGTTACAGGGTCAGAATCAGCCCCAGCATTTT | CASSLLQGQNQPQHF | . | TRBV5-8 | once | TRBJ1-5
TGTGCCAGCAGCGTACTAGCGGAACGCACAGATACGCAGTATTTT | CASSVLAERTDTQYF | TRBD2 | TRBV9 | . | TRBJ2-3
TGCGCCAGCAGTCAACGGACATTCAGTGCACCTGGGGCCAACGTCCTGACTTTC | CASSQRTFSAPGANVLTF | . | TRBV4-3 | few | TRBJ2-6
TGTGCCAGCACTCGACAAGAGACCCAGTACTTC | CASTRQETQYF | . | TRBV6-2/TRBV6-3 | . | TRBJ2-5
TGCAGTGCTAGAGTGAGGGAAGCGGGCTCGTACAATGAGCAGTTCTTC | CSARVREAGSYNEQFF | . | TRBV20-1 | . | TRBJ2-1
TGTGCCAGCAGCTCCCCGGAAGGGACAGGGGGCAACGAGCAGTACTTC | CASSSPEGTGGNEQYF | TRBD1 | TRBV7-2 | . | TRBJ2-7
TGCGCCAGCAGCTTGGTAGGGATGGAGCAGTACTTC | CASSLVGMEQYF | . | TRBV5-1 | . | TRBJ2-7
TGTGCCTGGAGCGCCGGAGGAGAGACCCAGTACTTC | CAWSAGGETQYF | . | TRBV30 | few | TRBJ2-5
TGTGCCAGCAGCTCCCCCGCGGCAGGAATCGAAAAACTGTTTTTT | CASSSPAAGIEKLFF | . | TRBV7-2 | few | TRBJ1-4
TGTGCCAGCAGCCAAGGTCCGGTTAGCGGGTTACAAGAGACCCAGTACTTC | CASSQGPVSGLQETQYF | TRBD2 | TRBV3-1 | . | TRBJ2-5
TGTGCCAGCAGCCCGGCTGCTAGCGGGAGCCGCAAGGCTTACAATGAGCAGTTCTTC | CASSPAASGSRKAYNEQFF | TRBD2 | TRBV5-6 | few | TRBJ2-1
TGCAGTGCTAAGAAAAAGTGGGACCGGACCTACAATGAGCAGTTCTTC | CSAKKKWDRTYNEQFF | . | TRBV20-1 | many | TRBJ2-1
TGCAGCGCTAGATCATTCGGACAGCCCGGGCTCTACAATGAGCAGTTCTTC | CSARSFGQPGLYNEQFF | . | TRBV20-1 | once | TRBJ2-1
TGTGCCATCAGTGAGTCGACTGCCAGGGGGTACGAGCAGTACTTC | CAISESTARGYEQYF | TRBD1 | TRBV10-3 | few | TRBJ2-7
TGCAGTGCTGGAACTAGCGGGGGGGTGAATGAGCAGTTCTTC | CSAGTSGGVNEQFF | TRBD2 | TRBV20-1 | . | TRBJ2-1
TGTGCCAGCAGTCGACTACCGGGACAGGGGGTATACTATGGCTACACCTTC | CASSRLPGQGVYYGYTF | TRBD1 | TRBV27 | few | TRBJ1-2
TGTGCCAGCAGACCGACAGGGCTACACTATGGCTACACCTTC | CASRPTGLHYGYTF | TRBD1 | TRBV12-3/TRBV12-4 | . | TRBJ1-2
TGTGCCAGCAGCGCCAAGGCTGGGGCCAACGTCCTGACTTTC | CASSAKAGANVLTF | . | TRBV5-6 | few | TRBJ2-6
TGTGCCAGCAGCTTACACAGTAACACTGAAGCGTTCTTT | CASSLHSNTEAFF | . | TRBV7-2 | . | TRBJ1-1
TGTGCCAGCAGTTCCCGGGACAGGGATGATGAGCAGTTCTTC | CASSSRDRDDEQFF | TRBD1 | TRBV6-2/TRBV6-3 | . | TRBJ2-1
TGTGCCAGCAGCACCCTAGCGGGAGGATACACAGATACGCAGTATTTT | CASSTLAGGYTDTQYF | . | TRBV21-1 | . | TRBJ2-3
TGCAGTGCTACCAAGGCGGGAGGAACCTACAATGAGCAGTTCTTC | CSATKAGGTYNEQFF | TRBD2 | TRBV20-1 | few | TRBJ2-1
TGTGCCAGCAGCTTAATGGACAGATCCTACGAGCAGTACTTC | CASSLMDRSYEQYF | . | TRBV7-2 | . | TRBJ2-7
TGTGCCAGCAGCGCGGACAGGGGGCGGGACATTCAGTACTTC | CASSADRGRDIQYF | TRBD1 | TRBV5-6 | many | TRBJ2-4
TGTGCCAGCAGCGTAAGCTCCGGAGGTAACATTCAGTACTTC | CASSVSSGGNIQYF | . | TRBV7-9 | few | TRBJ2-4
TGTGCCAGCAGCTTAGTACCCAGCTCCTACGAGCAGTACTTC | CASSLVPSSYEQYF | . | TRBV7-9 | . | TRBJ2-7
TGCAGTGCTAGAGCGACAGTCAATCAGCCCCAGCATTTT | CSARATVNQPQHF | . | TRBV20-1 | few | TRBJ1-5
TGTGCCAGCAGTCGATCCGGGACTCAGGGGGAGTACGAGCAGTACTTC | CASSRSGTQGEYEQYF | . | TRBV27 | . | TRBJ2-7
TGCGCCAGCAGCCCGGGACTAGGGGGCACCGGGGAGCTGTTTTTT | CASSPGLGGTGELFF | TRBD2 | TRBV5-1 | many | TRBJ2-2
TGCGCCAGCAGCCTCCGGGACTCGAACACCGGGGAGCTGTTTTTT | CASSLRDSNTGELFF | . | TRBV5-1 | few | TRBJ2-2
TGTGCCAGCAGCCAAGACGGGCTGAGCTCCTACAATGAGCAGTTCTTC | CASSQDGLSSYNEQFF | . | TRBV3-1 | few | TRBJ2-1
TGTGCCAGCTTCTTTGCTGGGGCCAACGTCCTGACTTTC | CASFFAGANVLTF | . | TRBV7-2 | few | TRBJ2-6
TGTGCCAGCAGGATGACTAGCGGGAGCTCCTACGAGCAGTACTTC | CASRMTSGSSYEQYF | TRBD2 | TRBV6-1 | . | TRBJ2-7
TGTGCCAGCAGTCCAATTACAGGGGTATACGAGCAGTACTTC | CASSPITGVYEQYF | TRBD1 | TRBV28 | . | TRBJ2-7
TGTGCCAGCAGTTTAGTAGGACGGTACTCCTACGAGCAGTACTTC | CASSLVGRYSYEQYF | . | TRBV27 | . | TRBJ2-7
TGCAGTGCTGCCCCGGACGGGAGGAATGAAAAACTGTTTTTT | CSAAPDGRNEKLFF | . | TRBV20-1 | . | TRBJ1-4
TGTGCCAGCAGCTTCTCGACTGGATCTACCGGGGAGCTGTTTTTT | CASSFSTGSTGELFF | . | TRBV7-2 | few | TRBJ2-2
TGTGCCAGCAGCCAAGAACAGCCCACAGATACGCAGTATTTT | CASSQEQPTDTQYF | . | TRBV4-2 | . | TRBJ2-3